The present entry profiles one TCR beta chain with its context. As yet, its antigen is unknown. The CDR3 is 11 residues long. V was shortened by 5 bases and J by 3 bases, with 4 bases between the two germline ends. Germline CDR1 SGHDN, CDR2 FVKESK. This entry comes from a study of beta chain features in type 1 diabetes. The whole isolated RNA underwent reverse transcription, so sequencing captured expressed TCRB transcripts. Assay: immunoSEQ multiplex PCR; the TCRdb copy retains only in-frame clones and omits some. The table lists around 140,000 clones, roughly 10% of them singletons. Notes on the study in general: An over-representation of cells with high TCR expression could result from cDNA sequencing. A pattern of fewer insertions and more deletions at VDJ junctions was seen in type 1 diabetes patients.

This chain links TRBV14 with TRBJ2-5, with D unresolved. This receptor was identified in a woman in her thirties or forties in good health. Sequencing was performed on central memory CD4+ T cells from blood. DNA for the CDR3: TGTGCCAGCAGCAGAGAAGAGACCCAGTACTTC. Its protein product is CASSREETQYF.